This T cell receptor (beta chain) appears in the sequencing data of a study of T cell responses to AZD1222 COVID-19 vaccine. Study conclusions and caveats: CD4 TCRs linked to vaccination spanned spike, dominating at 160-218 and 743-854. Baseline testing showed seropositivity in only a handful of AZD1222 recipients.

The CDR3 has 20 amino acids. The germline V gene has CDR1 LNHDA and CDR2 SQIVND (reference sequence). V was cut by 8 bases and J by 0 bases, with 29 bases left in between. Repertoires were generated with immunoSEQ multiplex PCR, while TCRdb's copy carries only in-frame clones and drops some. The table has about 77,000 clones, approximately 92% seen once. For this clone: Its antigen is currently unknown.

This chain joins TRBV19 and TRBJ2-4; D might be TRBD1 (6 bases). The sequencing here drew on peripheral blood, taken 28 days after the second AZD1222 dose. The origin of this receptor is an adult who received the AZD1222 COVID-19 vaccine. The CDR3 reads CASAGRELTGDKLAKNIQYF. The CDR3 DNA is TGTGCCAGTGCAGGCAGGGAACTGACCGGGGACAAACTAGCCAAAAACATTCAGTACTTC.